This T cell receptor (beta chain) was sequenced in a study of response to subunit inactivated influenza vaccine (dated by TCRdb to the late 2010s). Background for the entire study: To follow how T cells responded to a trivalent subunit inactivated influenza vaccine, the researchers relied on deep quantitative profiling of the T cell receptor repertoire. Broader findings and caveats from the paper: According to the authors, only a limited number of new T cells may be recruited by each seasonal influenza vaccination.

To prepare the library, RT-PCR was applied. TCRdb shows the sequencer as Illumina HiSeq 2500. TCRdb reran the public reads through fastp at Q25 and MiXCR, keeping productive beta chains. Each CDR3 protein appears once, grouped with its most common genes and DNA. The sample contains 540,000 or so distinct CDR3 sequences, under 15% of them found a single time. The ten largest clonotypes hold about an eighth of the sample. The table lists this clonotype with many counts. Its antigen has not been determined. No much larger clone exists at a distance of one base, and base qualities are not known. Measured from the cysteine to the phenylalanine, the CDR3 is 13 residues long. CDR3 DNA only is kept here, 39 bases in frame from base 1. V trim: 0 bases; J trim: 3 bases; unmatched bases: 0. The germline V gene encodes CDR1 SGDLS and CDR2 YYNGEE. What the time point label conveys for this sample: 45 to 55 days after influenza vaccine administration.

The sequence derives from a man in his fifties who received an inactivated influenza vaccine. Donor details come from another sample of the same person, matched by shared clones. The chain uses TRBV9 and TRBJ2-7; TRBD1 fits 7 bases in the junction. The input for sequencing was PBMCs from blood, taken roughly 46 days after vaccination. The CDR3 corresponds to CASSVGDSYEQYF. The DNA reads TGTGCCAGCAGCGTAGGGGACAGCTACGAGCAGTACTTC.